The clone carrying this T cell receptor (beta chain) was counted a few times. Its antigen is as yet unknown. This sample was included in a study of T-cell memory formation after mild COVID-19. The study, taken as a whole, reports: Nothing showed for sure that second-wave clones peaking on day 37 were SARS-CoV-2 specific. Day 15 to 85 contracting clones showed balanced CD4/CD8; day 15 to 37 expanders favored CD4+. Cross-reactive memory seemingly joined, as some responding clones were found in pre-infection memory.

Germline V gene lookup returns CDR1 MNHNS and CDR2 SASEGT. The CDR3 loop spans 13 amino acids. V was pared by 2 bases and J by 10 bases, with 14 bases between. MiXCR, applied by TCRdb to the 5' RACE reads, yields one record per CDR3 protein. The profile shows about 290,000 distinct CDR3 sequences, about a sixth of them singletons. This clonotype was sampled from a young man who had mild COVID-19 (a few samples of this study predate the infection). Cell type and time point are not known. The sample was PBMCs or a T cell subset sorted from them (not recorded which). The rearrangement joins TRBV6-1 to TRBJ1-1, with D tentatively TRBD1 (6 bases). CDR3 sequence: CASSEQGLRRAFF. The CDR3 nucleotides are TGTGCCAGCAGTGAACAGGGGCTACGGAGAGCTTTCTTT.